The 14 T cell receptor beta chains presented below share a single source sample, sequenced in a study of early T cells in non-severe SARS-CoV-2 infection. TCRdb re-analysed the 5' RACE reads in MiXCR, keeping a single row per CDR3 protein. The sample includes about 35,000 distinct CDR3 sequences, under 4.5% of them seen just once. The sample consisted of whole blood. These receptor sequences come from an adult who was a healthcare worker with PCR-confirmed SARS-CoV-2 infection or an uninfected control (not recorded which).

The rearrangement links TRBV7-6 to TRBJ2-2; 11 bases match TRBD1. With V trimmed by 3 bases and J by 7 bases, 4 bases remained unmatched. The CDR3 length is 15 residues. In germline, CDR1 is SGHVS, CDR2 FNYEAQ. CDR3 in DNA: TGTGCCAGCAGCTTCGCCGGGACAGGGGGCGGGGAGCTGTTTTTT. It encodes CASSFAGTGGGELFF.

There are many counts of this clonotype. CDR3 residues: CSGTGGRETQYF. CDR3 sequence (DNA): TGCAGCGGTACGGGGGGGAGAGAGACCCAGTACTTC. The chain combines TRBV29-1 with TRBJ2-5; 8 bases fit TRBD2. The J segment lost 4 bases and the V segment lost 7 bases, leaving 5 bases of the junction unmatched. The CDR3 loop spans 12 amino acids. Per the germline V gene, CDR1 is SQVTM and CDR2 is ANQGSEA.

In its sample, this clonotype was seen many times. This chain connects TRBV5-1 to TRBJ2-5; TRBD2 aligns across 10 bases. The ends lost 0 bases at V and 2 bases at J; junction bases unmatched: 4. CDR1 is SGHRS, CDR2 YFSETQ, per germline. This CDR3 has 16 residues. The CDR3 sequence is CASSLGSLAGQETQYF. The CDR3 DNA reads TGCGCCAGCAGCTTGGGCTCACTAGCGGGACAAGAGACCCAGTACTTC.

This clonotype was detected many times. The J gene is TRBJ1-6, the V gene TRBV10-3; a weak D match, TRBD1 (5 bases). CDR3 length equals 17 residues. CDR1 and CDR2 from the germline V gene are ENHRY and SYGVKD. V dropped 3 bases and J dropped 2 bases, with 14 bases sitting between them. CDR3 protein: CAISEGQGGPYNSPLHF. The CDR3 DNA is TGTGCCATCAGTGAAGGGCAGGGTGGACCCTATAATTCACCCCTCCACTTT.

This clonotype was seen ten or more times. V and J are TRBV27 and TRBJ2-2; 10 positions agree with TRBD2. The germline V gene encodes CDR1 MNHEY and CDR2 SMNVEV (reference sequence). The CDR3 runs to 16 residues. The junction had 4 bases not matched to a gene; V was cut back by 6 bases and J by 0 bases. The CDR3 region is CASRERGGANTGELFF. The CDR3 coding sequence is TGTGCCAGCAGGGAGCGGGGGGGCGCGAACACCGGGGAGCTGTTTTTT.

This clonotype was picked up many times. The chain carries TRBV12-3 or TRBV12-4 and TRBJ2-5, with D possibly being TRBD1 or TRBD2 (5 bases each). This CDR3 has 13 amino acids. Trimming removed 0 bases at V and 4 bases at J, with 6 bases between. CDR3 amino acids: CASSLAGTETQYF. The DNA of the CDR3 is TGTGCCAGCAGTTTAGCAGGGACAGAGACCCAGTACTTC.

There are many counts of this clonotype. This chain connects TRBV18 to TRBJ2-6; the D gene could be TRBD1 or TRBD2 (5 bases each). Trimming took off 8 bases at V and 2 bases at J, with 16 bases between the two ends. Germline-derived CDR1 and CDR2 are KGHSH and LQKENI. This CDR3 spans 16 amino acids. Here the CDR3 DNA reads TGTGCCAGCCCAGATTTTGGGGGAGCTGGGGCCAACGTCCTGACTTTC. It translates to CASPDFGGAGANVLTF.

This clonotype was counted at least ten times. This chain connects TRBV19 to TRBJ2-6, with a weak D call TRBD1 (5 bases). The CDR3 length is 15 residues. Trimming left V 3 bases short and J 0 bases short, with 6 bases between. Germline V gives CDR1 LNHDA, CDR2 SQIVND (reference sequence). Here the CDR3 DNA reads TGTGCCAGTAGTATCGACAGCTCTGGGGCCAACGTCCTGACTTTC. Residues: CASSIDSSGANVLTF.

This clonotype was seen at least ten times. This sequence joins TRBV29-1 and TRBJ2-7; a weak D match, TRBD1 (6 bases). Germline loops: CDR1 SQVTM, CDR2 ANQGSEA. Trimming shortened V by 6 bases and J by 0 bases, and 12 bases separated the two germline ends. CDR3 length: 13 amino acids. CDR3 DNA sequence: TGCAGCGTAACAGGGTCCAACTCCTACGAGCAGTACTTC. Translating it yields CSVTGSNSYEQYF.

This clonotype was seen ten or more times. The chain links TRBV28 to TRBJ2-3; 8 bases fit TRBD1. After removal of 8 bases from V and 4 bases from J, the junction contained 8 bases not matched to a gene. In germline, CDR1 is MDHEN, CDR2 SYDVKM. This CDR3 is built from 14 residues. The CDR3, as DNA: TGTGCCAGCTTAACATCAGGGGGCGCAGATACGCAGTATTTT. This translates into CASLTSGGADTQYF.

This clonotype was seen at least ten times. The rearrangement joins TRBV9 to TRBJ2-7, with unresolved D. The CDR3 covers 15 residues. Trimming shortened V by 3 bases and J by 3 bases, and 16 bases separated the two germline ends. Germline CDR1 reads SGDLS; CDR2 reads YYNGEE. The CDR3 sequence: CASSARPGVDYEQYF. The DNA for the CDR3 is TGTGCCAGCAGCGCCAGACCGGGCGTAGACTACGAGCAGTACTTC. The variable domain in full, with the rest retrieved from reference TRBV9 and TRBJ2-7, is DSGVTQTPKHLITATGQRVTLRCSPRSGDLSVYWYQQSLDQGLQFLIQYYNGEERAKGNILERFSAQQFPDLHSELNLSSLELGDSALYFCASSARPGVDYEQYFGPGTRLTVT.

This clonotype occurred many times. The rearrangement uses TRBV12-3 or TRBV12-4 and TRBJ1-1, with D hard to call. The CDR3 extends over 13 amino acids. The V and J ends lost 1 base and 1 base respectively, with 4 bases between them. The CDR3 sequence is CASSLGGNTEAFF. CDR3 nucleotide sequence: TGTGCCAGCAGTTTAGGAGGGAACACTGAAGCTTTCTTT.

This clonotype has a count of ten or more. This rearrangement joins TRBV20-1 to TRBJ1-2; weak D call: TRBD1 (5 bases). V was trimmed by 0 bases and J by 6 bases, leaving 11 bases between them. Germline CDR1 DFQATT, CDR2 SNEGSKA (reference sequence). The CDR3 is made up of 13 amino acids. CDR3 amino acids: CSARDEGFHGYTF. The CDR3 nucleotides read TGCAGTGCTAGAGATGAGGGGTTCCATGGCTACACCTTC.

This clonotype was counted ten times or more. This chain joins TRBV29-1 and TRBJ2-2; D gene ambiguous. The V gene's germline CDR1 is SQVTM and CDR2 ANQGSEA. The CDR3 is made up of 14 amino acids. Trimming cost V 6 bases and J 2 bases, with 13 bases left between them. CDR3 in DNA: TGCAGCGTCCTATTGATTGACAACACCGGGGAGCTGTTTTTT. Amino acid sequence: CSVLLIDNTGELFF.